This entry describes one T cell receptor (beta chain). This sample stems from a study of blood T cell repertoires in COVID-19. Original analysis: Cell counts per sample came from amplifying reference gene primers. The data were produced by immunoSEQ multiplex PCR, yet TCRdb's version contains in-frame clones alone and is incomplete. The V and J calls and the clone size are those of that table, but D and trimming were determined from the DNA. The sample has 130,000 or so clones, more than 75% seen once. The CDR3 sequence is 11 residues long. The ends were cut back, 4 bases at V and 1 base at J, with 2 bases in the middle. From germline, CDR1 is MDHEN and CDR2 SYDVKM.

Specimen: peripheral blood. The sequence came from a man between 65 and 85 years old with active COVID-19. This chain links TRBV28 with TRBJ2-7; D remains unclear. CDR3 amino acids: CASSSSYEQYF. CDR3 DNA: TGTGCCAGCAGTTCTTCCTACGAGCAGTACTTC.